A selection of T cell receptor beta chains follows, all from one sample in a study of control samples from healthy donors and cancer patients. Assay used: immunoSEQ multiplex PCR; TCRdb lists only in-frame clones, some missing. The sample carries about 85,000 clones, roughly 89% recorded once. Sequencing input: blood. The receptors stem from a woman in her sixties in good health. CDR3s include the opening cysteine and the closing phenylalanine or tryptophan. Each record gives: J gene, clone size, V gene, D gene, CDR3 DNA, CDR3 protein. The D gene is left open where the match is weak. Clone size is shown for a subset of rows, as once, few, many or a class of expanded clone.

J gene: TRBJ2-5
clone size: .
V gene: TRBV9
D gene: TRBD1
CDR3 DNA: TGTGCCAGCAGCGTACAGGGGGCTTCAGAGACCCAGTACTTC
CDR3 protein: CASSVQGASETQYF

J gene: TRBJ1-2
clone size: .
V gene: TRBV19
D gene: .
CDR3 DNA: TGTGCCAGTAGTTCAGCCGCTAACTATGGCTACACCTTC
CDR3 protein: CASSSAANYGYTF

J gene: TRBJ2-3
clone size: .
V gene: TRBV2
D gene: .
CDR3 DNA: TGTGCCAGCAGTGACCGCGGCGGGGGCCTCATAGGTACGCAGTATTTT
CDR3 protein: CASSDRGGGLIGTQYF

J gene: TRBJ2-3
clone size: .
V gene: TRBV18
D gene: TRBD2
CDR3 DNA: TGTGCCAGCTCACCACTACTAGCGGGGGATACGCAGTATTTT
CDR3 protein: CASSPLLAGDTQYF

J gene: TRBJ1-3
clone size: .
V gene: TRBV9
D gene: .
CDR3 DNA: TGTGCCAGCAGCGTAATGAGCTCTGGAAACACCATATATTTT
CDR3 protein: CASSVMSSGNTIYF

J gene: TRBJ1-2
clone size: .
V gene: TRBV3-1/TRBV3-2
D gene: .
CDR3 DNA: TGTGCCAGCAGCCGTCGGGGCGACTATGGCTACACCTTC
CDR3 protein: CASSRRGDYGYTF

J gene: TRBJ1-4
clone size: few
V gene: TRBV12-3/TRBV12-4
D gene: .
CDR3 DNA: TGTGCCAGCAGCGGAGGTCGGGGTGAAAAACTGTTTTTT
CDR3 protein: CASSGGRGEKLFF

J gene: TRBJ1-2
clone size: .
V gene: TRBV19
D gene: .
CDR3 DNA: TGTGCCAGTAGGCGGACCGACTATGGCTACACCTTC
CDR3 protein: CASRRTDYGYTF

J gene: TRBJ2-6
clone size: .
V gene: TRBV7-6
D gene: .
CDR3 DNA: TGTGCCAGCGGACGACGGGCTTCTGGGGCCAACGTCCTGACTTTC
CDR3 protein: CASGRRASGANVLTF

J gene: TRBJ1-5
clone size: once
V gene: TRBV2
D gene: .
CDR3 DNA: TGTGCCAGCAGTGTTTGGGTAAAACAGCCCCAGCATTTT
CDR3 protein: CASSVWVKQPQHF

J gene: TRBJ2-1
clone size: .
V gene: TRBV28
D gene: .
CDR3 DNA: TGTGCCAGCAGCCATTACAATGAGCAGTTCTTC
CDR3 protein: CASSHYNEQFF

J gene: TRBJ2-1
clone size: .
V gene: TRBV7-6
D gene: TRBD2
CDR3 DNA: TGTGCCAGCAGCTTAGGGCTAGCGGTAACCTACAATGAGCAGTTCTTC
CDR3 protein: CASSLGLAVTYNEQFF

J gene: TRBJ2-5
clone size: .
V gene: TRBV6-5
D gene: TRBD2
CDR3 DNA: TGTGCCATCCGTAGCGGGGGGGTAGGAGAGACCCAGTACTTC
CDR3 protein: CAIRSGGVGETQYF

J gene: TRBJ2-7
clone size: .
V gene: TRBV7-2
D gene: TRBD1
CDR3 DNA: TGTGCCAGCACCCAGGACAGGAGCTCCTACGAGCAGTACTTC
CDR3 protein: CASTQDRSSYEQYF

J gene: TRBJ1-4
clone size: .
V gene: TRBV20-1
D gene: .
CDR3 DNA: TGCAGTGCGTGGACAGAAGAAAAACTGTTTTTT
CDR3 protein: CSAWTEEKLFF

J gene: TRBJ1-2
clone size: .
V gene: TRBV18
D gene: .
CDR3 DNA: TGTGCCAGCTCGCCGCCCCTCATGGGAAAGTCGAACTATGGCTACACCTTC
CDR3 protein: CASSPPLMGKSNYGYTF

J gene: TRBJ1-3
clone size: .
V gene: TRBV7-2
D gene: TRBD1
CDR3 DNA: TGTGCCAGCAGCTTACGCACCGGGACAGGGGCCATCTCTGGAAACACCATATATTTT
CDR3 protein: CASSLRTGTGAISGNTIYF

J gene: TRBJ2-1
clone size: .
V gene: TRBV12-3/TRBV12-4
D gene: .
CDR3 DNA: TGTGCCAGCAGTACTACCTATGCGCAGTTCTTC
CDR3 protein: CASSTTYAQFF

J gene: TRBJ1-4
clone size: .
V gene: TRBV15
D gene: .
CDR3 DNA: TGTGCCACCAGCAGTGGAGGAACAACTAATGAAAAACTGTTTTTT
CDR3 protein: CATSSGGTTNEKLFF

J gene: TRBJ1-5
clone size: .
V gene: TRBV28
D gene: .
CDR3 DNA: TGTGCCAGCAGTCCACTCCTTCGGCCCCAGCATTTT
CDR3 protein: CASSPLLRPQHF

J gene: TRBJ2-3
clone size: .
V gene: TRBV4-3
D gene: .
CDR3 DNA: TGCGCCAGCAGCCTTAACCCGGTGGTGCGCACAGATACGCAGTATTTT
CDR3 protein: CASSLNPVVRTDTQYF

J gene: TRBJ1-5
clone size: .
V gene: TRBV18
D gene: .
CDR3 DNA: TGTGCCAGCTCTCCTACGAAGGGGCGAGATCAGCCCCAGCATTTT
CDR3 protein: CASSPTKGRDQPQHF

J gene: TRBJ2-3
clone size: .
V gene: TRBV30
D gene: TRBD2
CDR3 DNA: TGTGCCTGGAGTGTGGGTCTAGCGGGGAGAGATACGCAGTATTTT
CDR3 protein: CAWSVGLAGRDTQYF

J gene: TRBJ2-5
clone size: .
V gene: TRBV5-4
D gene: .
CDR3 DNA: TGTGCCAGCAGAGAAACGCCGGGATCCCAAGAGACCCAGTACTTC
CDR3 protein: CASRETPGSQETQYF

J gene: TRBJ2-1
clone size: few
V gene: TRBV27
D gene: TRBD2
CDR3 DNA: TGTGCCAGCAGTTCTCTAGCGGGCAGCAATGAGCAGTTCTTC
CDR3 protein: CASSSLAGSNEQFF

J gene: TRBJ2-7
clone size: .
V gene: TRBV19
D gene: .
CDR3 DNA: TGTGCCAGTAGTGTATCCAGGGCTTCCTTTTACGAGCAGTACTTC
CDR3 protein: CASSVSRASFYEQYF

J gene: TRBJ1-5
clone size: .
V gene: TRBV24-1
D gene: .
CDR3 DNA: TGTGCCACCAGTGAGCTGACAGATTCTAGCAATCAGCCCCAGCATTTT
CDR3 protein: CATSELTDSSNQPQHF

J gene: TRBJ1-5
clone size: .
V gene: TRBV11-2
D gene: .
CDR3 DNA: TGTGCCAGCAGCTTATCCCCGACGCGGCCCGATCAGCCCCAGCATTTT
CDR3 protein: CASSLSPTRPDQPQHF

J gene: TRBJ1-4
clone size: .
V gene: TRBV3-1/TRBV3-2
D gene: .
CDR3 DNA: TGTGCCAGCAGCAAGTGGGGCCAGGGGTCGGAGGAAAAACTGTTTTTT
CDR3 protein: CASSKWGQGSEEKLFF

J gene: TRBJ2-3
clone size: .
V gene: TRBV12-3/TRBV12-4
D gene: .
CDR3 DNA: TGTGCCAGCAGTTTGGAACGGACAGATACGCAGTATTTT
CDR3 protein: CASSLERTDTQYF

J gene: TRBJ2-7
clone size: .
V gene: TRBV13
D gene: TRBD2
CDR3 DNA: TGTGCCAGCAGCTTAGGCGGGAGGGCCGGTGATGGCGAGCAGTACTTC
CDR3 protein: CASSLGGRAGDGEQYF

J gene: TRBJ2-2
clone size: .
V gene: TRBV11-3
D gene: .
CDR3 DNA: TGTGCCAGCAGCTACGCCGGGGGTCCCGCCGGGGAGCTGTTTTTT
CDR3 protein: CASSYAGGPAGELFF

J gene: TRBJ2-3
clone size: .
V gene: TRBV3-1/TRBV3-2
D gene: TRBD2
CDR3 DNA: TGTGCCAGCAGCCCTAGCGGGGTCCCAGATACGCAGTATTTT
CDR3 protein: CASSPSGVPDTQYF

J gene: TRBJ2-5
clone size: .
V gene: TRBV7-2
D gene: TRBD2
CDR3 DNA: TGTGCCAGCAGCCCCGGGACTAGCCGGTTCGAGACCCAGTACTTC
CDR3 protein: CASSPGTSRFETQYF

J gene: TRBJ1-2
clone size: .
V gene: TRBV7-2
D gene: TRBD1
CDR3 DNA: TGTGCCAGCAGCTCTCAAAACAGGGGGGTCTATGGCTACACCTTC
CDR3 protein: CASSSQNRGVYGYTF

J gene: TRBJ2-7
clone size: .
V gene: TRBV7-6
D gene: .
CDR3 DNA: TGTGCCAGCAGCCGCTCAACAGCAGGCCTGGGTTACGAGCAGTACTTC
CDR3 protein: CASSRSTAGLGYEQYF

J gene: TRBJ1-5
clone size: .
V gene: TRBV28
D gene: .
CDR3 DNA: TGTGCCAGCAGCATCATCGGGGACCAGGGAGGCAATCAGCCCCAGCATTTT
CDR3 protein: CASSIIGDQGGNQPQHF

J gene: TRBJ1-1
clone size: .
V gene: TRBV24-1
D gene: .
CDR3 DNA: TGTGCCACCAGTGATTTCTGGGGTACTGAAGCTTTCTTT
CDR3 protein: CATSDFWGTEAFF

J gene: TRBJ1-2
clone size: .
V gene: TRBV2
D gene: .
CDR3 DNA: TGTGCCAGCAGTGATCCCCGGCAGGGAGTGAGCTATGGCTACACCTTC
CDR3 protein: CASSDPRQGVSYGYTF

J gene: TRBJ2-2
clone size: .
V gene: TRBV5-6
D gene: TRBD1
CDR3 DNA: TGTGCCGCAGGACAGGGGGCCGATCACGGGGAGCTGTTTTTT
CDR3 protein: CAAGQGADHGELFF

J gene: TRBJ2-3
clone size: .
V gene: TRBV4-1
D gene: .
CDR3 DNA: TGCGCCAGCAGCCAAGAGGGGGGGGCCGTGCTTACGCAGTATTTT
CDR3 protein: CASSQEGGAVLTQYF

J gene: TRBJ1-5
clone size: .
V gene: TRBV28
D gene: .
CDR3 DNA: TGTGCCAGCAAAGAGGTTTTTCGTCAGCCCCAGCATTTT
CDR3 protein: CASKEVFRQPQHF

J gene: TRBJ1-2
clone size: .
V gene: TRBV5-4
D gene: TRBD1
CDR3 DNA: TGTGCCAGCAGCTTCGGGGACAGGGGTAGAATGGGCTACACCTTC
CDR3 protein: CASSFGDRGRMGYTF

J gene: TRBJ1-1
clone size: .
V gene: TRBV10-3
D gene: TRBD1
CDR3 DNA: TGTGCCATCAGTGGGGGACAGGGGTGGCCCAGGAACACTGAAGCTTTCTTT
CDR3 protein: CAISGGQGWPRNTEAFF

J gene: TRBJ1-2
clone size: .
V gene: TRBV5-1
D gene: .
CDR3 DNA: TGCGCCAGCAGCCCCGGGGGTGGGGCCTATGGCTACACCTTC
CDR3 protein: CASSPGGGAYGYTF

J gene: TRBJ1-5
clone size: .
V gene: TRBV27
D gene: .
CDR3 DNA: TGTGCCAGCAGCCTCAGGGGTTTTGGGCGCAATCAGCCCCAGCATTTT
CDR3 protein: CASSLRGFGRNQPQHF

J gene: TRBJ2-1
clone size: .
V gene: TRBV20-1
D gene: .
CDR3 DNA: TGCAGTGCTACGAGCTACTATGAGCAGTTCTTC
CDR3 protein: CSATSYYEQFF

J gene: TRBJ2-5
clone size: .
V gene: TRBV19
D gene: .
CDR3 DNA: TGTGCCAGTAGTTACCCGGGGGGCGGCCAAGAGACCCAGTACTTC
CDR3 protein: CASSYPGGGQETQYF

J gene: TRBJ1-2
clone size: few
V gene: TRBV6-1
D gene: .
CDR3 DNA: TGTGCCAGCAGTGAAGATGGGGGCAACTATGGCTACACCTTC
CDR3 protein: CASSEDGGNYGYTF

J gene: TRBJ2-7
clone size: .
V gene: TRBV18
D gene: TRBD2
CDR3 DNA: TGTGCCAGCTCACCCGGACTAGTCCACGACGAGCAGTACTTC
CDR3 protein: CASSPGLVHDEQYF

J gene: TRBJ1-5
clone size: .
V gene: TRBV15
D gene: .
CDR3 DNA: TGTGCCACCAGCAGAGATCCCACGGCCGGGGAGCCCCAGCATTTT
CDR3 protein: CATSRDPTAGEPQHF

J gene: TRBJ2-1
clone size: .
V gene: TRBV2
D gene: TRBD2
CDR3 DNA: TGTGCCAGCAGTGAAGAGGGACTAGCGGGAGTTAGCGAGCAGTTCTTC
CDR3 protein: CASSEEGLAGVSEQFF

J gene: TRBJ1-2
clone size: .
V gene: TRBV5-1
D gene: .
CDR3 DNA: TGCGCCAGCAGCTTGTCCACAGGGACTACTGGCTACACCTTC
CDR3 protein: CASSLSTGTTGYTF

J gene: TRBJ2-7
clone size: .
V gene: TRBV5-1
D gene: TRBD1
CDR3 DNA: TGCGCCAGCAGCTTAAACAGGGGCTCCGAGCAGTACTTC
CDR3 protein: CASSLNRGSEQYF

J gene: TRBJ2-2
clone size: .
V gene: TRBV6-1
D gene: TRBD2
CDR3 DNA: TGTGCCAGCAGTGAAGCTCCCAGCGGGAGGTACACCGGGGAGCTGTTTTTT
CDR3 protein: CASSEAPSGRYTGELFF

J gene: TRBJ1-1
clone size: .
V gene: TRBV3-1/TRBV3-2
D gene: .
CDR3 DNA: TGTGCCAGCAGCCAGAAGGGCGGGACTGAAGCTTTCTTT
CDR3 protein: CASSQKGGTEAFF

J gene: TRBJ2-3
clone size: .
V gene: TRBV4-2
D gene: .
CDR3 DNA: TGTGCCAGCAGCCCCCGAACTGGGGATACGCAGTATTTT
CDR3 protein: CASSPRTGDTQYF